This T cell receptor beta chain came from a study of shared clonotypes between healthy human individuals (dated by TCRdb to the early 2020s). For context, the study as a whole: A couple of women and three men aged 18 to 49 years were included in the cohort. Each donor's leukapheresis produced roughly between roughly 0.85 and 9.5 billion PBMCs. For each donor, CD4 naive and CD4 memory were each run on three plates, CD8 naive on two plates, and CD8 memory on one plate. To estimate repertoire size and how much clonotype sharing occurs between individuals, the study deeply sequenced the blood TCR repertoires of 5 or 6 healthy adults. Different laboratories and diverse techniques were used to prepare libraries and sequence TCR repertoires, to increase sequencing depth and limit assay-specific biases. Results the study describes overall, beyond this receptor: Only blood was sampled, and tissue TCR repertoires likely differ from those in blood. Pairwise subsampling indicated that sequencing depth was expected to affect the degree of clonotype sharing among donors. Larger estimated clonotype richness was generally found for naive subsets than for memory subsets. Clonotypes shared by all four sorted-subset donors showed higher generation probabilities than non-shared clonotypes. Rarefaction of sorted-subset datasets indicated incomplete sequencing despite the large sequencing depth. Because the study included a small number of donors, the genetic and exposure-history diversity represented was limited. About 4.5% of naive CD4, 3.5% of naive CD8, about 2.5% of memory CD4, and about 0.4% of memory CD8 clonotypes were shared across several donors.

Using the deep immunoSEQ assay, multiplex PCR amplified TCR CDR3 regions from genomic DNA. Extracted genomic DNA from each cell subset was distributed evenly across all wells of several immunoSEQ 96-well plates, and each plate was treated as a replicate. For sorted subsets, around 0.2 ug of genomic DNA, equivalent to around 29,000 T cell genomes, went into each replicate PCR. The purified libraries were quantified using a Qubit 3.0 fluorometer, sized with a Bioanalyzer 2100, and then quantified again using the KAPA Library Quantification kit. A separate single-read 150-cycle Illumina NextSeq 550 flow cell was used to sequence each immunoSEQ 96-well plate. As for the authors' bioinformatics: Because only junctional sequences without quality scores were contained in the immunoSEQ output, filtering matching that applied to full-length reads could not be performed. Sequences were annotated with PyIR, a Python wrapper for IgBLAST v1.9, using IMGT germline references to assign V/J genes and CDR3. Reads were removed for weak V/J assignments (E-value above 1e-6), missing CDR3, stop codons, out-of-frame junctions, or ambiguous translated residues. V3J clonotypes were defined as sequences sharing an identical inferred V gene, J gene, and CDR3 amino acid sequence. To compute the percentage overlap between repertoires, the number of shared unique clonotypes was divided by the size of the smaller repertoire. Repertoire richness was assessed with RTK rarefaction, the Chao1 estimator, and Recon v2.1 estimates of unobserved clonotypes. Generation probabilities for all TCRbeta clonotypes obtained by the gDNA method from a handful of donors were computed using OLGA. The immuneACCESS repertoire file appears here via TCRdb, limited to in-frame rearrangements. These files lack a portion of the clones; in checked studies, under half of the deficit traces to unresolved V genes, and the cause of the others is not known. V and J calls and clone size are given by that table; D and trimming were obtained from the DNA. The sample profile shows millions of clones; approximately 94% of them were found once. The ten top clones hold around 0.14% of the sample.

Inclusive of the bounding cysteine and phenylalanine, the CDR3 is 12 residues long. Only the CDR3 DNA stays, 36 bases, in frame from base 1. Cut back by 6 bases and 1 base, the V and J ends lie 9 bases apart. Sequences SQVTM (CDR1) and ANQGSEA (CDR2) are obtained from the germline V gene. The donors were healthy, HIV-negative adults with no recently reported acute infections or vaccinations. Every donor was a Caucasian adult residing in Nashville, Tennessee, USA. CD4+ T cells were enriched by magnetic negative selection, after which naive cells were positively selected on CD45RA and the negative fraction was taken as the memory subset. Blood was obtained by leukapheresis, after which PBMCs were separated by Ficoll-Histopaque density gradient centrifugation and cryopreserved in liquid nitrogen vapor phase. Analytical flow cytometry was used to check the purity and quantity of each magnetically sorted T cell population. Genomic DNA was isolated from each sorted fraction and quantified by UV absorbance on a Nanodrop 2000c.

This clone was observed a single time. Its antigen is unknown. No base qualities exist here, and no much larger clone lies one base off it. Other nucleotide sequences from this sample produce the same CDR3. Sequenced sample: naive CD4+ T cells sorted from blood. Sample cell subset or site, as interpreted from the label and publication: CD45RA+ positively selected. The TCR was taken from a man aged 18-30 years in good health. The V gene is TRBV29-1 and the J gene is TRBJ1-1; a tentative D match to TRBD1 spans 5 bases. The DNA sequence is given as TGCAGCGTGGCAACAGGGAACACTGAAGCTTTCTTT. It translates as CSVATGNTEAFF. Joined to the reference TRBV29-1 and TRBJ1-1 proteins, this CDR3 gives the full variable domain: SAVISQKPSRDICQRGTSLTIQCQVDSQVTMMFWYRQQPGQSLTLIATANQGSEATYESGFVIDKFPISRPNLTFSTLTVSNMSPEDSSIYLCSVATGNTEAFFGQGTRLTVV.